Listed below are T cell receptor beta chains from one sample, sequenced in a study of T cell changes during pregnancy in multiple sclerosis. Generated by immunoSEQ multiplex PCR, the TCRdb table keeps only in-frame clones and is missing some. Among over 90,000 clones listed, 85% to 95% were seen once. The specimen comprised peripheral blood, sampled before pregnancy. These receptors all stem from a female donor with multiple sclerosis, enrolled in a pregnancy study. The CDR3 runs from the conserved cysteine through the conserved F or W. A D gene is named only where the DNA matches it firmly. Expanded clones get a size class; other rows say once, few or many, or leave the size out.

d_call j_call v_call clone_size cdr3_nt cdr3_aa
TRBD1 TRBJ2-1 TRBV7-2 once TGTGCCAAAACGGGACAGGGACGTTATGAGCAGTTCTTC CAKTGQGRYEQFF
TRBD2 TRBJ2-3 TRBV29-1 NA TGCAGCGTTGGCCATCTAGCGGTTGTTAGCACAGATACGCAGTATTTT CSVGHLAVVSTDTQYF
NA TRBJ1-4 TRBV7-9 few TGTGCCAGCAGCTCCGGGACAAATGAAAAACTGTTTTTT CASSSGTNEKLFF
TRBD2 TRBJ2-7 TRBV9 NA TGTGCCAGCAACCGGGATCCGGGACTAGGAAGAATAAATTACGAGCAGTACTTC CASNRDPGLGRINYEQYF
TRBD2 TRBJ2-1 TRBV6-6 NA TGTGCCAGCACTTCTTCGACTAGCGGGAGAGAGCAGTTCTTC CASTSSTSGREQFF
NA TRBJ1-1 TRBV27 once TGTGCCAGCAGTTCGAGGACAGTGGGACACACTGAAGCTTTCTTT CASSSRTVGHTEAFF
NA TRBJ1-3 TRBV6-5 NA TGTGCCAGCAGTTTGTCTCAGGGAAACACCATATATTTT CASSLSQGNTIYF
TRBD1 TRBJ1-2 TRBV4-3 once TGCGCCAGCAGCCAAGATGACAGGGACTATGGCTACACCTTC CASSQDDRDYGYTF
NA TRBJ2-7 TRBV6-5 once TGTGCCAGCAGTTTTCAAGCGGAGGGGGCATCTCACGAGCAGTACTTC CASSFQAEGASHEQYF
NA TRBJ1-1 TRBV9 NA TGTGCCAGCAGCGTGGCGGCAGGGTGGTCTGAAGCTTTCTTT CASSVAAGWSEAFF
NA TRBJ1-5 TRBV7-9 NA TGTGCCAGCAGCTTAGGTGACAGAAGGAGCAATCAGCCCCAGCATTTT CASSLGDRRSNQPQHF
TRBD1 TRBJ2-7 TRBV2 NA TGTGCCAGCAGCGGGACAGGGGGGCCCTACGAGCAGTACTTC CASSGTGGPYEQYF
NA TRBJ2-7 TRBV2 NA TGTGCCAGCGATTCGGGAGAGGGCTACGAGCAGTACTTC CASDSGEGYEQYF
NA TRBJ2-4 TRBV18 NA TGTGCCAGCTCAGAAAGTCCAGGGGATAGAAACATTCAGTACTTC CASSESPGDRNIQYF
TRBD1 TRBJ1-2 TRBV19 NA TGTGCCAGTGTAGGGACAGCTCCCTTCTATGGCTACACCTTC CASVGTAPFYGYTF
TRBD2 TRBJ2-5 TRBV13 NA TGTGCCAGCAGACAAGCGGGGGACCAAGAGACCCAGTACTTC CASRQAGDQETQYF
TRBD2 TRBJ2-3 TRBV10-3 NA TGTGCCATCAGTGAGTCGACAACCGGGACTACAGCAACAGATACGCAGTATTTT CAISESTTGTTATDTQYF
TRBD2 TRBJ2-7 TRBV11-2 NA TGTGCCAGCAGCCAACGAGTTTCTTACGCGGGACTAGCAGACGAGCAGTACTTC CASSQRVSYAGLADEQYF
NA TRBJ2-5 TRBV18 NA TGTGCCAGCCACGACAGATTTCAAGAGACCCAGTACTTC CASHDRFQETQYF
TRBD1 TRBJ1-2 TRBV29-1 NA TGCAGCGCCGGGACAGGGTTGAACTATGGCTACACCTTC CSAGTGLNYGYTF
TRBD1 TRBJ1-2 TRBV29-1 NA TGCAGCGTTGGGACAGGGGGCGGCTACACCTTC CSVGTGGGYTF
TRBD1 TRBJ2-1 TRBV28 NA TGTGCCAGCAGTCCTATCCCGGGGACAGTCTCCTACAATGAGCAGTTCTTC CASSPIPGTVSYNEQFF
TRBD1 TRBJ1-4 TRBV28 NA TGTGCCAGCAGTTTAGGGACAGGGCCTAATGAAAAACTGTTTTTT CASSLGTGPNEKLFF
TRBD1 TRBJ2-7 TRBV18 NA TGTGCCAGCTCACCGGGACAGGCAACCTACGAGCAGTACTTC CASSPGQATYEQYF
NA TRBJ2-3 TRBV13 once TGTGCCAGCAGCTTTAGGAAGGGGAACACAGATACGCAGTATTTT CASSFRKGNTDTQYF
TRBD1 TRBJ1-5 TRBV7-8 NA TGTGCCAGCAGCCCAGACAGGGCCGGAGTAGGCAATCAGCCCCAGCATTTT CASSPDRAGVGNQPQHF
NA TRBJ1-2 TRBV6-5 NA TGTGCCAGCAGTTACTCGAAGGCACCGAGGAATGGAGGCTACACCTTC CASSYSKAPRNGGYTF
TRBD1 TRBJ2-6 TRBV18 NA TGTGCCAGCTCACCACAGGGGGCGACCTCTGGGGCCAACGTCCTGACTTTC CASSPQGATSGANVLTF
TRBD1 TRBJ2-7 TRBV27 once TGTGCCAGCAGTGGCCCCGGGGACAGAGCCCCCTACGAGCAGTACTTC CASSGPGDRAPYEQYF
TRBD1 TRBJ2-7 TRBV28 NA TGTGCCAGCACCAACCCCGGGACAGGGTCCTACGAGCAGTACTTC CASTNPGTGSYEQYF
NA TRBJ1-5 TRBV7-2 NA TGTGCCAGCAGCTTTTTAAATCAGCCCCAGCATTTT CASSFLNQPQHF
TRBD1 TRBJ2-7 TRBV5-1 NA TGCGCCAGCAGCTTGGCGGCAGGGGGCGAGCAGTACTTC CASSLAAGGEQYF
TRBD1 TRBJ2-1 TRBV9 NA TGTGCCAGCAGCGCAAGGGGACAGGGGGCATCAGGAAATGAGCAGTTCTTC CASSARGQGASGNEQFF
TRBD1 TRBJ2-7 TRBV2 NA TGTGCCAGCACCCGGGACAGGGGGCCCTACGAGCAGTACTTC CASTRDRGPYEQYF
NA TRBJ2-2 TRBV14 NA TGTGCCAGCAGCCAAGTTCGCGGCGGGGAGCTGTTTTTT CASSQVRGGELFF
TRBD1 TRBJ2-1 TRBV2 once TGTGCCAGCAGCCCAGGACAGGGCCACAATGAGCAGTTCTTC CASSPGQGHNEQFF
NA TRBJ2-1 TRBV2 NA TGTGCCAGCAGACTCGATAATACCCCCTACAATGAGCAGTTCTTC CASRLDNTPYNEQFF
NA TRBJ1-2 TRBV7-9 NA TGTGCCAGCAGCCAGGTATATGATGGCTACACCTTC CASSQVYDGYTF
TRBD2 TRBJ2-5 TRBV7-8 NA TGTGCCAGCAGCTTAAGGGCCCCCCCGGGACTAGGCTATCAAGAGACCCAGTACTTC CASSLRAPPGLGYQETQYF
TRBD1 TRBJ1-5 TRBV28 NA TGTGCCAGCAGCAGGACAGGGCGTAGAGGGGCTTACCAGCCCCAGCATTTT CASSRTGRRGAYQPQHF
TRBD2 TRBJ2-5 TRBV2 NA TGTGCCAGCAAGGCACTAGCGGGAGGGATAGAGACCCAGTACTTC CASKALAGGIETQYF
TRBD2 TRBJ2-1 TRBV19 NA TGTGCCAGTAGGGCCCATCTAGCGGGAGGTAGCAATGAGCAGTTCTTC CASRAHLAGGSNEQFF
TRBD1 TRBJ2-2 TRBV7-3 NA TGTGCCAGCAGCCCCCGGGCCGGGACAGGGGTTTTTGACACCGGGGAGCTGTTTTTT CASSPRAGTGVFDTGELFF
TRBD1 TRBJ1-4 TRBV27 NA TGTGCCAGCAGTCCAGGACAGGGGAATAATGAAAAACTGTTTTTT CASSPGQGNNEKLFF
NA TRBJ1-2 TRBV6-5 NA TGTGCCAGCAGTTACGCAGGGGTCTATGGCTACACCTTC CASSYAGVYGYTF
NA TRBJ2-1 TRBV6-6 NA TGTGCCAGCAAGCGACAGACCTGGAATGAGCAGTTCTTC CASKRQTWNEQFF
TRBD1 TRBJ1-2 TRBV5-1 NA TGCGCCAGCAGCTTGACGGGACAGTATGGGACTAACTATGGCTACACCTTC CASSLTGQYGTNYGYTF
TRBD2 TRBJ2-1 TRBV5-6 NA TGTGCCAGCAGCCCGACTAGCGGGGGGTATGAGCAGTTCTTC CASSPTSGGYEQFF
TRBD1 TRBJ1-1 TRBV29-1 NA TGCAGCGTTGCGGGGCGGCTTGGGGACAGCCCTTTGAACACTGAAGCTTTCTTT CSVAGRLGDSPLNTEAFF
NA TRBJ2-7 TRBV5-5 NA TGTGCCAGCAGCTTTTCCAGGGAATACTACGAGCAGTACTTC CASSFSREYYEQYF
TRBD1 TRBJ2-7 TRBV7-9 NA TGTGCCAGCAGCGCTTTAGGGGGGACAGGGTACGAGCAGTACTTC CASSALGGTGYEQYF
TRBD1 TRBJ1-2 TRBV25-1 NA TGTGCCAGCAGTGAATTAACAGGGGGTAATGGCTACACCTTC CASSELTGGNGYTF
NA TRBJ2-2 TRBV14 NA TGTGCCAGCAGGCCTCGGGGGACGAGCACCGGGGAGCTGTTTTTT CASRPRGTSTGELFF